The T cell receptor beta chain described here comes from a study of blood T cell repertoires in COVID-19 (TCRdb year 2020). Regarding the study in general: Samples covering the acute and convalescent phases of COVID-19 were provided by collaborators in the United States, Italy and Spain. Sample metadata almost always included a de-identified subject ID, COVID-19 status, age in years and sex. The repertoires were released in a freely available public database intended as a resource for research on the immune response to SARS-CoV-2. The samples were drawn from the first 160 participants of the ongoing ImmuneRACE study and from some 1,300 subjects provided by 6 global collaborators. Where available, HLA class I and class II types were obtained from metadata supplied by the sample provider rather than from assay-based typing. The dataset comprised deeply sampled blood TCRbeta repertoires from subjects exposed to, actively infected with, or recovered from COVID-19. The prospective study material was composed of cDNA or gDNA derived from T cells, B-cell-depleted T cells, or PBMCs.

Regarding this clone: Its antigen has not been determined. No base qualities exist here, and no much larger clone lies one base off it.

One collaborating source in Seattle enrolled patients during active infection and followed them longitudinally through the course of disease. Each collaborating institution followed its own protocols to collect whole blood in K2EDTA tubes. For TCRbeta analysis, collaborators shipped samples in one of three forms: frozen whole blood, isolated PBMCs, or DNA extracted from either of those sample types. Trimming takes 4 bases from V and 0 bases from J, and the germline ends sit 6 bases apart. For CDR1 and CDR2, the germline V gene (reference sequence) lists LNHDA and SQIVND. Spanning cysteine to phenylalanine, the CDR3 consists of 13 amino acids. The DNA shown is the 39-base CDR3, in frame from base 1. Study-level results and caveats: How much clinical and demographic metadata was included differed by source and by participant, and the metadata was provided uncurated.

The immunoSEQ Assay, a bias-controlled multiplex PCR, was used to amplify TCRbeta CDR3 regions from genomic DNA. The original methods were these. Nucleated cell counts per sample were estimated from amplification of reference gene primers within the assay. Sequence reads were collapsed and filtered to measure the absolute abundance of every unique TCRbeta CDR3 rearrangement. For each sample, productive Simpson clonality was calculated as the square root of Simpson's diversity index across productive rearrangements. TCRdb provides this immuneACCESS table in a form limited to in-frame rearrangements. Some clones are lacking; in checked studies, under half of them reflect an unresolved V gene, and why the rest are absent is not known. The V and J calls and the clone size are those of that table, but D and trimming were determined from the DNA. The sample includes about 200,000 clones, with roughly 90% observed a single time. Jointly, the top ten make up roughly a sixth of the sample.

Input material: peripheral blood. Recombination linked TRBV19 to TRBJ1-1; the D gene cannot be named for sure. The TCR comes from a man aged 45-60 years with COVID-19, enrolled during active disease. The nucleotide sequence reads as follows: TGTGCCAGTAGTACTTCCCTGAACACTGAAGCTTTCTTT. Protein translation: CASSTSLNTEAFF.